This passage covers 17 T cell receptor beta chains from one sample sequenced in a study of blood T cells in healthy people across ages. It was with a sample-barcoded 5' primer and a J-beta primer mix that a second PCR of about 6 to 12 cycles was run. TCRdb processed the 5' RACE reads anew with MiXCR; each CDR3 protein has one entry. The table shows around 1,500,000 distinct CDR3 sequences, with 42% occurring only once. Sequenced: blood. Receptor source: a woman younger than 35 in good health.

This chain uses TRBV3-1 with TRBJ2-1; 9 nucleotides line up with TRBD2. Germline CDR1 is LGHDT and CDR2 is YNNKEL (reference sequence). The V gene end was trimmed by 1 base and the J gene end by 5 bases; junction bases not matched to a gene: 9. The length of the CDR3 is 17 residues. The CDR3 DNA sequence: TGTGCCAGCAGCCAAGTCAGGGCTAGCGGGAATCACAATGAGCAGTTCTTC. Amino acids: CASSQVRASGNHNEQFF.

The chain combines TRBV18 with TRBJ2-7, with TRBD1 identical over 8 bases. Germline CDR1 and CDR2: KGHSH and LQKENI. The CDR3 length is 15 residues. V shed 6 bases, J shed 4 bases, and the junction held 11 bases outside the gene matches. CDR3 sequence: CASSPTTDREYEQYF. As DNA, the CDR3 is TGTGCCAGCTCCCCAACGACGGACAGGGAGTACGAGCAGTACTTC. Full variable domain (missing parts from reference TRBV18 and TRBJ2-7): NAGVMQNPRHLVRRRGQEARLRCSPMKGHSHVYWYRQLPEEGLKFMVYLQKENIIDESGMPKERFSAEFPKEGPSILRIQQVVRGDSAAYFCASSPTTDREYEQYFGPGTRLTVT.

CDR3 sequence (DNA): TGTGCCAGCAGCGCCGGCACGGACAGGGGTTATCAGCCCCAGCATTTT. Protein product: CASSAGTDRGYQPQHF. The J gene is TRBJ1-5, the V gene TRBV9; 9 bases map to TRBD1. Germline-derived CDR1 and CDR2 are SGDLS and YYNGEE. The CDR3 is made up of 16 amino acids. V lost 3 bases to trimming and J lost 5 bases; unmatched junction nucleotides: 9.

This chain uses TRBV29-1 with TRBJ2-6; 11 nucleotides agree with TRBD2. Trimming removed 6 bases from V and 0 bases from J; junction bases left unmatched: 4. The germline CDR1 and CDR2 sequences are SQVTM and ANQGSEA. The CDR3 length is 16 residues. Here the CDR3 reads CSVDTSGSSGANVLTF. The DNA of the CDR3 is TGCAGCGTGGATACTAGCGGGAGCTCTGGGGCCAACGTCCTGACTTTC.

V gene TRBV12-5 combines with J gene TRBJ2-5, with 9 nucleotides matching TRBD1. The tail of the sequence fits TRBJ2-7 better, so the J call may be wrong. Germline CDR1 reads LGHNT; CDR2 reads FRNRAP. This CDR3 contains 19 residues. CDR3 nucleotide sequence: TGTGCTAGTGGTTTGTCTCCTCCGGGACAGGGTCCTTCCGGATACGAGCAGTACTTC. Translating gives CASGLSPPGQGPSGYEQYF.

This chain connects TRBV10-3 to TRBJ2-3; 12 positions agree with TRBD2. Germline CDR1 and CDR2: ENHRY and SYGVKD. J lost 6 bases, V lost 3 bases, and 10 bases had no gene match. The CDR3 extends over 17 amino acids. CDR3 nucleotides: TGTGCCATCAGTGACCTCAGACTAGCGGGAGCGGGGGATACGCAGTATTTT. Its protein is CAISDLRLAGAGDTQYF.

The J gene is TRBJ2-5, the V gene TRBV20-1; D is unclear. The CDR3 is 13 amino acids. V was shortened by 2 bases and J by 3 bases, with 10 bases between the two germline ends. Germline V gives CDR1 DFQATT, CDR2 SNEGSKA (reference sequence). The CDR3 sequence: CSARFLGKETQYF. CDR3 nucleotides: TGCAGTGCTAGATTTCTAGGCAAAGAGACCCAGTACTTC.

This clonotype was seen a handful of times. The J gene is TRBJ2-4, the V gene TRBV6-1, with D unclear. Trimming shortened V by 2 bases and J by 0 bases, and 5 bases separated the two germline ends. This CDR3 comprises 14 residues. Germline lookup yields CDR1 MNHNS and CDR2 SASEGT. In nucleotides, the CDR3 is TGTGCCAGCAGTGAAACTCTAGCCAAAAACATTCAGTACTTC. This sequence encodes CASSETLAKNIQYF.

This chain connects TRBV7-6 to TRBJ1-5; TRBD1 might be the D (6 bases). The CDR3 is 16 amino acids. V lost 1 base, J lost 5 bases, and 15 bases lay in between. Germline V gives CDR1 SGHVS, CDR2 FNYEAQ. CDR3 amino acids: CASSLGSGQFDQPQHF. The CDR3 DNA is TGTGCCAGCAGCTTAGGGTCTGGACAGTTCGATCAGCCCCAGCATTTT.

The V gene is TRBV7-9, the J gene TRBJ2-3; D remains ambiguous. Germline-derived CDR1 and CDR2 are SEHNR and FQNEAQ (reference sequence). This CDR3 has 16 amino acids. V was cut by 2 bases and J by 3 bases, with 15 bases left in between. The CDR3: CASSLPETRRTDTQYF. The DNA of the CDR3 is TGTGCCAGCAGCTTACCTGAGACACGAAGGACAGATACGCAGTATTTT.

The rearrangement joins TRBV28 to TRBJ2-4, with D possibly being TRBD1 or TRBD2 (5 bases each). From germline, CDR1 is MDHEN and CDR2 SYDVKM. The CDR3 is 18 residues long. V was shortened by 5 bases and J by 0 bases, with 20 bases between the two germline ends. The CDR3 reads CASSTNEGQHRAKNIQYF. The CDR3 region has the DNA TGTGCCAGCAGTACGAATGAGGGGCAGCATAGAGCCAAAAACATTCAGTACTTC.

The chain has TRBV5-1 and TRBJ1-1; 10 nucleotides match TRBD1. Germline-derived CDR1 and CDR2 are SGHRS and YFSETQ. V gave up 2 bases and J gave up 3 bases; unmatched junction bases: 4. The CDR3 runs 15 residues. The DNA for the CDR3 is TGCGCCAGCAGCTTAGGGACAGGGGAGGACACTGAAGCTTTCTTT. It translates to CASSLGTGEDTEAFF.

Many counts were recorded for this clonotype. J is TRBJ2-5 and V is TRBV12-3 or TRBV12-4; D may be TRBD1 (7 bases). The CDR3 loop spans 15 amino acids. V lost 3 bases, J lost 2 bases, and 13 bases lay in between. The CDR3 loop reads CASSLFAGGQETQYF. Written as DNA, the CDR3 is TGTGCCAGCAGTTTGTTTGCAGGGGGGCAAGAGACCCAGTACTTC.

The rearrangement uses TRBV10-1 and TRBJ2-5; 15 bases map to TRBD2. V shed 7 bases and J 4 bases; nucleotides not matched to a gene: 7. The germline CDR1 and CDR2 sequences are WNHNN and SYGVQD (reference sequence). The CDR3 runs to 16 residues. CDR3 in amino acids: CASTKGLAGGLETQYF. CDR3 sequence (DNA): TGCGCCAGCACCAAAGGACTAGCGGGGGGGCTAGAGACCCAGTACTTC.

This chain joins TRBV28 and TRBJ1-2; unclear D gene. Germline CDR1 and CDR2: MDHEN and SYDVKM. V dropped 5 bases and J dropped 3 bases, with 10 bases sitting between them. This CDR3 has 13 amino acids. The CDR3 region is CASSLTKHYGYTF. The CDR3 nucleotides read TGTGCCAGCAGTCTAACAAAGCACTATGGCTACACCTTC.

This chain joins TRBV29-1 and TRBJ2-2; the D is unclear. The CDR3 contains 15 residues. V was clipped by 2 bases and J by 0 bases, with 10 bases between them. The germline V gene has CDR1 SQVTM and CDR2 ANQGSEA. For the CDR3, the DNA is TGCAGCGTTGAAAAGGCATGGGCGAACACCGGGGAGCTGTTTTTT. It specifies CSVEKAWANTGELFF.

CDR3 in amino acids: CSASDRDNYGYTF. In DNA, the CDR3 is TGCAGTGCTAGTGACAGGGACAACTATGGCTACACCTTC. The chain has TRBV20-1 and TRBJ1-2, with 7 bases lining up with TRBD1. The germline gives CDR1 DFQATT, CDR2 SNEGSKA (reference sequence). With 3 bases clipped from V and 2 bases from J, the junction kept 3 bases outside the gene matches. The CDR3 has 13 residues.